This T cell receptor (beta chain) came from a study of blood T cell repertoires in COVID-19 (dated by TCRdb to about 2020). With respect to the entire study: The collaborator samples originated in the United States, Italy and Spain and spanned the acute and convalescent phases of COVID-19. The prospective study material was composed of cDNA or gDNA derived from T cells, B-cell-depleted T cells, or PBMCs. The dataset comprised deeply sampled blood TCRbeta repertoires from subjects exposed to, actively infected with, or recovered from COVID-19. The repertoires were released in a freely available public database meant as a resource for research on the immune response to SARS-CoV-2. The samples were drawn from the first 160 participants of the ongoing ImmuneRACE study and from roughly 1,300 subjects provided by 6 global collaborators. The sample metadata nearly always contained a de-identified subject ID, COVID-19 status, age in years and sex. HLA class I and class II types, where available, came from metadata supplied by the sample provider rather than from assay-based typing. Broader findings and caveats from the paper: The quantity of clinical and demographic metadata differed by source and by participant and was supplied without curation.

TCRbeta CDR3 regions were amplified from genomic DNA using the immunoSEQ Assay, a bias-controlled multiplex PCR. The source study handled its data this way. The number of nucleated cells in each sample was estimated by amplification of reference gene primers within the assay. To quantify the absolute abundance of each unique TCRbeta CDR3 rearrangement, sequence reads were collapsed and filtered. For each sample, productive Simpson clonality was calculated as the square root of Simpson's diversity index across productive rearrangements. The table was pulled from immuneACCESS by TCRdb, which kept in-frame rearrangements only. Such tables lose some clones; where checked, under half of the loss comes from unresolved V genes, and the rest has no known cause. D and trimming were read from the DNA, whereas the V and J calls and clone size are those reported in that table. This sample lists roughly 120,000 clones; around three quarters were detected once. The ten top clones hold 4% of the sample.

Collaborating institutions collected whole blood in K2EDTA tubes following their own protocols. For TCRbeta analysis, collaborators shipped samples as frozen whole blood, isolated PBMCs, or DNA extracted from either of those sample types. According to the germline V gene (reference sequence), CDR1 reads SEHNR and CDR2 reads FQNEAQ. From the cysteine up to the phenylalanine, the CDR3 has a length of 14 residues. The only DNA kept is the CDR3, 42 bases in frame from the first base. Between the V and J ends, shortened by 11 bases and 4 bases respectively, the junction contains 18 bases. To note about this clone: What this receptor recognizes is not known. It has no much larger one-base neighbor in the sample; base qualities were not kept.

The chain uses TRBV7-9 and TRBJ1-3; no D segment can be confidently identified. Sequenced: peripheral blood. This sequence was found in a woman older than 75 with acute or convalescent COVID-19. CDR3 reads: CAVAGDAGGNTIYF. The sequenced DNA is TGTGCCGTGGCGGGAGATGCGGGGGGAAACACCATATATTTT.